The next 22 T cell receptor beta chains were all read from a single sample in a study of T-cell memory formation after mild COVID-19. TCRdb independently ran MiXCR on the 5' RACE reads; one entry per CDR3 protein. The data contain 300,000 to 400,000 distinct CDR3 sequences, around 13% of them singletons. What was sequenced was PBMCs or a T cell subset sorted from them (not recorded which). The receptor set was obtained from a man aged 18 to 29 who had mild COVID-19 (a few samples of this study predate the infection). Cell type and time point are not known.

Comments on this clonotype: This may be a read error, as it is one base from a much larger clone. This chain uses TRBV6-5 with TRBJ2-2; D is unresolved. Trimming took off 0 bases at V and 1 base at J, with 3 bases between the two ends. The CDR3 is 14 amino acids. CDR1 is MNHEY, CDR2 SVGAGI, per germline. CDR3: CASSYSENTGELFF. CDR3 DNA sequence: TGTGCCAGCAGTTACTCGGAGAACACCGGGGAGCTGTTTTTT.

This clonotype was seen repeatedly, ten times or more. V gene TRBV20-1 combines with J gene TRBJ2-1; D assignment may be TRBD1 or TRBD2 (5 bases each). The V and J ends lost 3 bases and 3 bases respectively, with 9 bases between them. Looked up from germline, CDR1 is DFQATT and CDR2 is SNEGSKA (reference sequence). This CDR3 has 13 amino acids. The CDR3 DNA follows: TGCAGTGCTAGCAGGGACCTCTACAATGAGCAGTTCTTC. Amino acid sequence: CSASRDLYNEQFF.

This clonotype was observed a handful of times. The rearrangement links TRBV6-2 or TRBV6-3 to TRBJ2-2, with unresolved D. V lost 8 bases, J lost 5 bases, and 12 bases lay in between. The CDR3 runs 13 residues. Germline V gives CDR1 MNHEY, CDR2 SVGEGT. CDR3 DNA: TGTGCCAGCGCCACCGGCGGAACCGGGGAGCTGTTTTTT. It is translated as CASATGGTGELFF.

This clonotype was picked up a small number of times. The chain couples TRBV10-3 to TRBJ1-2; no clear D gene. This CDR3 region has 13 residues. The ends were cut back, 6 bases at V and 8 bases at J, with 16 bases in the middle. Germline CDR1 ENHRY, CDR2 SYGVKD. The CDR3 nucleotides read TGTGCCATCAGGGAGACTAAATACGAAGGCTACACCTTC. Translating gives CAIRETKYEGYTF.

This clonotype was detected only once. The chain carries TRBV3-1 and TRBJ1-1, with no clear D. Germline values: CDR1 LGHDT, CDR2 YNNKEL (reference sequence). The CDR3 has 13 amino acids. Trimming stripped 1 base from V and 8 bases from J, with 11 bases between. CDR3 coding DNA: TGTGCCAGCAGCCAAGGAGTTTGGGGAGAAGCTTTCTTT. The encoded protein is CASSQGVWGEAFF.

This clonotype occurred a few times. The chain joins TRBV29-1 to TRBJ1-1; the D gene is possibly TRBD1 (5 bases). Germline loops: CDR1 SQVTM, CDR2 ANQGSEA. Trimming removed 3 bases from V and 3 bases from J, with 14 bases in between. This CDR3 spans 14 amino acids. The CDR3 sequence: CSVDDSGRYTEAFF. CDR3 DNA: TGCAGCGTTGATGACTCGGGACGTTACACTGAAGCTTTCTTT.

Many counts were recorded for this clonotype. The chain has TRBV4-3 and TRBJ2-1, with TRBD2 matching 8 bases. The V gene end was trimmed by 0 bases and the J gene end by 7 bases; junction bases not matched to a gene: 14. The germline gives CDR1 LGHNA, CDR2 YSLEER. CDR3 size: 18 residues. The CDR3 region has the DNA TGCGCCAGCAGCCAAGATAGTTCACGGGGACTAGGCCATAATGAGCAGTTCTTC. Its translation is CASSQDSSRGLGHNEQFF.

This clonotype has a count of ten or more. The chain is built from TRBV18 and TRBJ2-2; D is ambiguous. Germline lookup yields CDR1 KGHSH and CDR2 LQKENI. V lost 6 bases to trimming and J lost 3 bases, with 5 bases between them. This CDR3 is 12 amino acids long. This chain's CDR3 is CASSTDTGELFF. CDR3 bases: TGTGCCAGCTCGACGGACACCGGGGAGCTGTTTTTT.

This chain links TRBV7-6 with TRBJ1-5; 9 bases fit TRBD1. CDR3 length: 15 amino acids. Germline values: CDR1 SGHVS, CDR2 FNYEAQ. Germline trimming cut 5 bases from V and 6 bases from J; bases unmatched to any gene: 8. CDR3 in amino acids: CASSAGTGFFQPQHF. CDR3 in DNA: TGTGCCAGCAGCGCCGGGACAGGGTTTTTTCAGCCCCAGCATTTT.

V usage is TRBV5-4 and J usage is TRBJ2-1; 7 bases align to TRBD1. V lost 4 bases to trimming and J lost 0 bases; unmatched junction nucleotides: 10. Germline V gene lookup returns CDR1 SGHNT and CDR2 YYREEE (reference sequence). CDR3 length: 17 amino acids. CDR3 sequence reads: CASSDAKTGSSYNEQFF. The CDR3 nucleotides are TGTGCCAGCAGCGATGCTAAGACAGGGAGCTCCTACAATGAGCAGTTCTTC.

This clonotype was detected only a few times. The CDR3 region is CASSQDVGASFTEAFF. As DNA, the CDR3 is TGCGCCAGCAGCCAAGATGTGGGGGCTAGTTTCACTGAAGCTTTCTTT. The chain couples TRBV4-1 to TRBJ1-1, with D possibly TRBD1 on 6 matching bases. The CDR3 loop spans 16 amino acids. Trimming took 0 bases from V and 4 from J, leaving 15 bases between them. Per germline, CDR1 MGHRA and CDR2 YSYEKL.

This clonotype was seen a single time. The rearrangement links TRBV11-1 to TRBJ2-2; 11 positions match TRBD2. Trimming removed 8 bases from V and 0 bases from J; junction bases left unmatched: 8. This CDR3 has 17 residues. From germline, CDR1 is SGHAT and CDR2 FQDESV (reference sequence). The CDR3 nucleotides read TGTGCCAGCGGCCCCCTGGGACTAGCGGCGAACACCGGGGAGCTGTTTTTT. Translated, it gives CASGPLGLAANTGELFF. Using reference TRBV11-1 and TRBJ2-2 for the parts outside the CDR3, the full variable domain is EAEVAQSPRYKITEKSQAVAFWCDPISGHATLYWYRQILGQGPELLVQFQDESVVDDSQLPKDRFSAERLKGVDSTLKIQPAELGDSAMYLCASGPLGLAANTGELFFGEGSRLTVL.

This clonotype was seen only a few times. This rearrangement joins TRBV7-3 to TRBJ1-1; 7 nucleotides line up with TRBD1. This CDR3 is built from 14 residues. Germline CDR1 reads SGHTA; CDR2 reads FQGTGA. V lost 1 base to trimming and J lost 5 bases; unmatched junction nucleotides: 4. CDR3 coding DNA: TGTGCCAGCAGCTTAAGAGGGGGCGGGACTGAAGCTTTCTTT. It translates to CASSLRGGGTEAFF.

This clonotype has just a few counts. J is TRBJ2-7 and V is TRBV4-3; D remains ambiguous. V lost 0 bases, J lost 0 bases, and 6 bases lay in between. The CDR3 is made up of 14 amino acids. The V gene's germline CDR1 is LGHNA and CDR2 YSLEER. CDR3 nucleotide sequence: TGCGCCAGCAGCCAAGACAGCAGCTCCTACGAGCAGTACTTC. This gives the protein CASSQDSSSYEQYF.

CDR3 sequence (DNA): TGTGCCAGCAGTGAAGGATTAGGGGGAGTACGGACCGGGGAGCTGTTTTTT. It is translated as CASSEGLGGVRTGELFF. The chain recombines TRBV2 with TRBJ2-2; a weak D match, TRBD1 (6 bases). Trimming removed 1 base from V and 5 bases from J, with 17 bases in between. There are 17 residues in the CDR3. In germline, CDR1 is SNHLY, CDR2 FYNNEI.

This clonotype turned up a few times. This sequence joins TRBV4-3 and TRBJ2-2; D uncertain. Germline CDR1 reads LGHNA; CDR2 reads YSLEER. The ends were cut back, 0 bases at V and 1 base at J, with 12 bases in the middle. The CDR3 loop spans 17 amino acids. CDR3 residues: CASSQDFFAENTGELFF. CDR3 DNA: TGCGCCAGCAGCCAAGATTTCTTTGCGGAGAACACCGGGGAGCTGTTTTTT.

The J gene is TRBJ2-7, the V gene TRBV30; D tentatively fits TRBD1 or TRBD2 (5 bases each). Per the germline V gene, CDR1 is GTSNPN and CDR2 is SVGIG (reference sequence). V was trimmed by 5 bases and J by 3 bases, leaving 14 bases between them. The CDR3 is 13 amino acids. The CDR3 sequence: CAWGVGTVYEQYF. The CDR3, as DNA: TGTGCCTGGGGAGTCGGGACGGTCTACGAGCAGTACTTC.

This chain uses TRBV3-1 with TRBJ2-3; 8 positions agree with TRBD2. Losses at the gene ends were 4 bases for V and 1 base for J; bases not matched to a gene: 7. This CDR3 contains 16 residues. CDR1 LGHDT and CDR2 YNNKEL come from the germline V gene (reference sequence). The CDR3 protein is CASSRRQAGGTDTQYF. The CDR3 DNA sequence: TGTGCCAGCAGCCGACGGCAAGCGGGGGGCACAGATACGCAGTATTTT.

In its sample, this clonotype was seen a few times. V gene TRBV5-1 combines with J gene TRBJ2-1; D is perhaps TRBD1 (6 bases). Trimming took 3 bases from V and 4 from J, leaving 17 bases between them. The germline V gene has CDR1 SGHRS and CDR2 YFSETQ. The CDR3 runs 16 residues. CDR3 protein: CASSSQGGMGYNEQFF. CDR3 nucleotide sequence: TGCGCCAGCAGCTCACAGGGTGGGATGGGTTACAATGAGCAGTTCTTC. Based on the CDR3 plus reference TRBV5-1 and TRBJ2-1, the full variable domain is KAGVTQTPRYLIKTRGQQVTLSCSPISGHRSVSWYQQTPGQGLQFLFEYFSETQRNKGNFPGRFSGRQFSNSRSEMNVSTLELGDSALYLCASSSQGGMGYNEQFFGPGTRLTVL.

Ten or more counts support this clonotype. This chain uses TRBV7-2 with TRBJ2-4; maybe TRBD2 (7 bases). CDR1 and CDR2 (germline): SGHTA, FQGNSA. The CDR3 sequence is 17 residues long. V was cut by 6 bases and J by 1 base, with 19 bases left in between. CDR3 nucleotides: TGTGCCAGCAGTTCGACCCTAGGGGGGGCGGCCAAAAACATTCAGTACTTC. It codes for CASSSTLGGAAKNIQYF.

The chain joins TRBV9 to TRBJ2-5; D may be TRBD1 (6 bases). This CDR3 region has 15 residues. The germline gives CDR1 SGDLS, CDR2 YYNGEE. The V end was cut by 4 bases, the J end by 5 bases, with 18 bases between. The DNA for the CDR3 is TGTGCCAGCAGCCCGCAGACAGGCGGGTACGAGACCCAGTACTTC. Its translation is CASSPQTGGYETQYF.

This clonotype has more than one count but fewer than ten. This chain links TRBV7-8 with TRBJ2-1, with 7 bases identical to TRBD2. Germline V gene sequence: CDR1 SGHVS, CDR2 FQNEAQ. This CDR3 comprises 18 residues. V shed 4 bases and J 2 bases; nucleotides not matched to a gene: 14. The CDR3 loop reads CASSSPRQTSSAYNEQFF. The CDR3 bases are TGTGCCAGCAGCTCCCCGCGCCAGACTAGCTCAGCCTACAATGAGCAGTTCTTC.